The clone carrying this TCR beta chain was seen a few times. At least 6 micrograms of total RNA were extracted per sample. Next came a second PCR, run for about 7 to 12 cycles, which used a sample-barcoded 5' primer along with a J-beta primer mix. Using its own MiXCR run on the 5' RACE reads, TCRdb lists one record per CDR3 protein. The sample lists roughly 1 million distinct CDR3 sequences; 20% to 25% were seen once. Germline CDR1 is LGHNA and CDR2 is YNFKEQ. CDR3 length: 17 amino acids. Unmatched junction bases numbered 6, after V lost 2 bases and J lost 0 bases. This entry is derived from a study of blood T cells in healthy people across ages. This sample also appeared in a second study, on T cells of mothers and their children. That work contributes: The donors comprised more than five children and their three healthy Caucasian mothers. At a sensitivity of roughly 91 clones per million clonotypes, no persistent microchimeric T cell clones appeared.

The sequence was collected from a girl aged 2-10 years in good health. The rearrangement joins TRBV4-2 to TRBJ2-4, with TRBD2 identical over 8 bases. The sample consisted of blood. In nucleotides, the CDR3 is TGTGCCAGCAGCCAAACCGGGGGGGAGCTAGCCAAAAACATTCAGTACTTC. It is translated as CASSQTGGELAKNIQYF.